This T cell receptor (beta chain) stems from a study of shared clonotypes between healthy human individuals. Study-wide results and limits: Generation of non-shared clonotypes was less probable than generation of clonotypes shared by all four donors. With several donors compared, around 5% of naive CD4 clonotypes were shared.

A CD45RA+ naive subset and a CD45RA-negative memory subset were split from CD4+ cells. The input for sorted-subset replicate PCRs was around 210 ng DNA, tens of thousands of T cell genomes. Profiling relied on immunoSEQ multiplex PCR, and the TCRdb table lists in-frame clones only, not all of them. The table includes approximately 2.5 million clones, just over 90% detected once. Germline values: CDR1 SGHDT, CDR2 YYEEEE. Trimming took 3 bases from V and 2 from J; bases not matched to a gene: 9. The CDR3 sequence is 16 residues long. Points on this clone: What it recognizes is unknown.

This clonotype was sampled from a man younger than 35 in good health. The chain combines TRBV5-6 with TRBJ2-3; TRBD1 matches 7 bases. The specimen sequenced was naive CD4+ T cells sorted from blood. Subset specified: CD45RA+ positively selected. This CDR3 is CASSSTGRGNTDTQYF. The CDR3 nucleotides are TGTGCCAGCAGCTCGACGGGCAGGGGGAACACAGATACGCAGTATTTT.